This TCR beta chain was observed in a study of T cells in localized non-small cell lung cancer. The data were produced by immunoSEQ multiplex PCR, yet TCRdb's version contains in-frame clones alone and is incomplete. The sample has nearly 3,500 clones, less than 20% seen once. Whole-study findings and limits: Uninvolved adjacent lung showed the highest T cell clonality, exceeding tumor.

CDR1 is MNHGY, CDR2 SAAAGT, per germline. V lost 6 bases to trimming and J lost 5 bases; unmatched junction nucleotides: 10. The CDR3 contains 15 residues. This clone was counted only a few times. Its antigen is undetermined. The chain combines TRBV6-8 with TRBJ1-1, with TRBD1 matching 9 bases. The TCR sequence derives from a woman aged 35 to 70 with stage III squamous cell lung carcinoma. The starting material was lung tumor tissue, obtained before any cancer treatment. The CDR3 DNA reads TGTGCCAGCAGCCTCGGACAGGGGTTCAGGACTGAAGCTTTCTTT. Translation: CASSLGQGFRTEAFF.